A selection of T cell receptor beta chains follows, all from one sample in a study of T cells in Graves' hyperthyroidism and ophthalmopathy. TCRdb processed the multiplex PCR reads anew with MiXCR; each CDR3 protein has one entry. The data show some 490,000 distinct CDR3 sequences, with less than 25% seen just once and under 55% held by the top ten. The sequencing sample was made of blood. The receptors shown here come from a woman between 65 and 79 years old with Graves' ophthalmopathy. CDR3s include the opening cysteine and the closing phenylalanine or tryptophan. A D gene is named only where the DNA matches it firmly. Rows may omit the clone size; those that give it use once, few, many or a size class.

-	-	TRBV6-1	TRBJ1-3	TGTGCCAGCGAATCAGGAGGGGGGACCATATATTTT	CASESGGGTIYF
-	-	TRBV20-1	TRBJ2-4	TGCAGTGCTACAACCGGGACTGCCATAGCCAAAAACATTCAGTACTTC	CSATTGTAIAKNIQYF
-	-	TRBV4-1	TRBJ2-3	TGCGCCAGCAGCCATCTCGGGAGAGAATCAGATACGCAGTATTTT	CASSHLGRESDTQYF
-	TRBD2	TRBV2	TRBJ2-2	TGTGCCAGCAGTGAAACTAGCGCGGAGGTCGACACCGGGGAGCTGTTTTTT	CASSETSAEVDTGELFF
-	TRBD1	TRBV20-1	TRBJ1-1	TGCAGTGCTAGAGATGGACAGGGGCTGAAGCGTTTCTTT	CSARDGQGLKRFF
many	-	TRBV12-3/TRBV12-4	TRBJ2-2	TGTGCCAGCAGTCCGAGCGGAATCGGGTACACCGGGGAGCTGTTTTTT	CASSPSGIGYTGELFF
few	-	TRBV9	TRBJ1-1	TGTGCCAGCAGCGTAGTGAGGGGAGGGCTTGTCTTT	CASSVVRGGLVF
many	-	TRBV11-2	TRBJ2-3	TGTGCCAGCAGCCAGGGACTTAACACAGATACGCAGTATTTT	CASSQGLNTDTQYF
once	TRBD2	TRBV7-9	TRBJ2-7	TGTGCCAGCAGCTTAGTGGGTAGCGGGAGTGGGAACGAGCAGTACTTC	CASSLVGSGSGNEQYF
-	-	TRBV19	TRBJ1-1	TGTGCCAGTAGTATCACCGGAGGACAGAGCACTGAAGCTTTCTTT	CASSITGGQSTEAFF
few	-	TRBV28	TRBJ1-5	TGTGCCAGCAGTCCAGGGCTACGCAATCAGCCCCAGCATTTT	CASSPGLRNQPQHF
-	TRBD1	TRBV19	TRBJ1-1	TGTGCCAGTAGTAAGACAGGGGGCTTAACTTTGAACACTGAAGCTTTCTTT	CASSKTGGLTLNTEAFF
many	-	TRBV7-8	TRBJ1-1	TGTGCCAGCAGTCCGTTTTCGGGGCTGAACACTGAAGCTTTCTTT	CASSPFSGLNTEAFF
many	TRBD2	TRBV2	TRBJ2-7	TGTGCCAGCATACAAGCGGGAGAGCAGTACTTC	CASIQAGEQYF
-	TRBD1	TRBV30	TRBJ2-2	TGTGCCTGGTCGGGACAGGGGGCCACCGGGGAGCTGTTTTTT	CAWSGQGATGELFF
-	-	TRBV7-8	TRBJ1-1	TGTGCCAGCAGCCCGACCGACAAGGAAGCTTTCTTT	CASSPTDKEAFF
few	TRBD2	TRBV5-6	TRBJ2-1	TGTGCCAGCAGCCCAGAATTAGCGGGCTCCTACAATGAGCAGTTCTTC	CASSPELAGSYNEQFF